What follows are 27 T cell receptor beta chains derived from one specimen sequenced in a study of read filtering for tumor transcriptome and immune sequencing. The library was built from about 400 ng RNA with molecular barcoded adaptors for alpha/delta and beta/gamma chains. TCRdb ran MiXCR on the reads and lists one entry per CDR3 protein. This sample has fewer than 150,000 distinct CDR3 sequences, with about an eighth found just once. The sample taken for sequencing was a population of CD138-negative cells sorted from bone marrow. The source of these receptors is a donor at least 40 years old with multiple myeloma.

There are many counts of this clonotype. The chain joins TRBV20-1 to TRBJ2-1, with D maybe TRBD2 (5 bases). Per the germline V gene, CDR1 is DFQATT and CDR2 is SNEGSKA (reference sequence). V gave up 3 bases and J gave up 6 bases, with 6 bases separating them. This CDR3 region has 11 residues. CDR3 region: CSASGVNEQFF. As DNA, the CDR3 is TGCAGTGCTAGCGGGGTCAATGAGCAGTTCTTC.

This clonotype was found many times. CDR3 nucleotides: TGTGCCAGCAGTGAAAGGCACCCCAAGGGCGATGAGCAGTTCTTC. Its protein product is CASSERHPKGDEQFF. This rearrangement joins TRBV2 to TRBJ2-1, with D uncertain. Germline V gene sequence: CDR1 SNHLY, CDR2 FYNNEI. The CDR3 has 15 amino acids. Trimming removed 2 bases at V and 8 bases at J, with 16 bases between.

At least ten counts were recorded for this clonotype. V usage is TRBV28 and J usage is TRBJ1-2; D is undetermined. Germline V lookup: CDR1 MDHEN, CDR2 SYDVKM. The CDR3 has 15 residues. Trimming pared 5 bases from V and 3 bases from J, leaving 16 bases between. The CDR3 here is CASSPPGGAHYGYTF. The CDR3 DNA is TGTGCCAGCAGTCCCCCGGGAGGAGCGCACTATGGCTACACCTTC.

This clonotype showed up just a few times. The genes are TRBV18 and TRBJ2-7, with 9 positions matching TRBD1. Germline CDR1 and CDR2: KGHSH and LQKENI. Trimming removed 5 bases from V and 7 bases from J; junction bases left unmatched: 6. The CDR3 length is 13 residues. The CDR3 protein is CASSTGTGREQYF. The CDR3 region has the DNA TGTGCCAGCTCAACCGGGACAGGGCGAGAGCAGTACTTC.

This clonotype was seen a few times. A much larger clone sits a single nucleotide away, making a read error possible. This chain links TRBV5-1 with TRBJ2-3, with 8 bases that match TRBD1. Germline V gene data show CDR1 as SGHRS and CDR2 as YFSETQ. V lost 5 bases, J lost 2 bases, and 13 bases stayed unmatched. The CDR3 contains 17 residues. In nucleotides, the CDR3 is TGCGCCAGCAGACGTGCTGGGGACAGGCCAAACACAGATACGCAGTATTTT. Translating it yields CASRRAGDRPNTDTQYF. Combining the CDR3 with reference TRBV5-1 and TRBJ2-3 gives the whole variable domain KAGVTQTPRYLIKTRGQQVTLSCSPISGHRSVSWYQQTPGQGLQFLFEYFSETQRNKGNFPGRFSGRQFSNSRSEMNVSTLELGDSALYLCASRRAGDRPNTDTQYFGPGTRLTVL.

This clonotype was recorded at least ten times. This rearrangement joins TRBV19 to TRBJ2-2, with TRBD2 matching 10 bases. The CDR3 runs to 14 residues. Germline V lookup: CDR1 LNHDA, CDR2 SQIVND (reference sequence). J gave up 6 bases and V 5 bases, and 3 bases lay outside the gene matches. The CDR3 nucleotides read TGTGCCAGTAGTCCCCTAGCGGGGGCCGGGGAGCTGTTTTTT. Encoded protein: CASSPLAGAGELFF. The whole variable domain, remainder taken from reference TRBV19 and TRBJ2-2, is DGGITQSPKYLFRKEGQNVTLSCEQNLNHDAMYWYRQDPGQGLRLIYYSQIVNDFQKGDIAEGYSVSREKKESFPLTVTSAQKNPTAFYLCASSPLAGAGELFFGEGSRLTVL.

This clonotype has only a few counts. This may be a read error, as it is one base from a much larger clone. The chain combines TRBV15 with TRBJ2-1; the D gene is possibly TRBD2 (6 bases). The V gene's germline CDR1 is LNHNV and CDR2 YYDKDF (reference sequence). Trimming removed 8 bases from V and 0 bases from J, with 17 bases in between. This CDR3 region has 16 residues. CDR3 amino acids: CATEASVGNSYNEQFF. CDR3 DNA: TGTGCCACCGAGGCTAGCGTTGGTAACTCCTACAATGAGCAGTTCTTC. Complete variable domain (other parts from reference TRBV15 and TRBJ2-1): DAMVIQNPRYQVTQFGKPVTLSCSQTLNHNVMYWYQQKSSQAPKLLFHYYDKDFNNEADTPDNFQSRRPNTSFCFLDIRSPGLGDTAMYLCATEASVGNSYNEQFFGPGTRLTVL.

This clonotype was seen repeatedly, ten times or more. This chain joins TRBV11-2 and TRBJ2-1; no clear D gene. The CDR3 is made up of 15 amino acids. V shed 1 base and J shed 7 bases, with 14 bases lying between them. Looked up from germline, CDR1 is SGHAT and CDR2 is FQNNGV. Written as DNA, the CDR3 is TGTGCCAGCAGCTTAGGAAGGCTAGTTAGGAATGAGCAGTTCTTC. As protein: CASSLGRLVRNEQFF.

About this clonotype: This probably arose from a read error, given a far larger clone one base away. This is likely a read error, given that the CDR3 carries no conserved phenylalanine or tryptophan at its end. In DNA, the CDR3 is TGTGCCAGCAGCTTAGAAGGGTCAGTCGGTCTTTTTGGAAATGAGCAGTTCTCC. Its translation: CASSLEGSVGLFGNEQFS. The chain carries TRBV11-1 and TRBJ2-1; D gene uncertain. V lost 1 base, J lost 7 bases, and 23 bases lay in between. The CDR3 is made up of 18 amino acids. In germline, CDR1 is SGHAT, CDR2 FQDESV (reference sequence).

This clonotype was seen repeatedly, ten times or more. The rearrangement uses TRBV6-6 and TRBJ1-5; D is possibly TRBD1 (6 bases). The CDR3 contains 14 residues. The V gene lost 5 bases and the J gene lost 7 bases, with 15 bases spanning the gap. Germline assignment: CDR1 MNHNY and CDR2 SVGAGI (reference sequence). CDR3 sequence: CASSGGGPPQPQHF. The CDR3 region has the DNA TGTGCCAGCAGTGGGGGGGGCCCCCCGCAGCCCCAGCATTTT.

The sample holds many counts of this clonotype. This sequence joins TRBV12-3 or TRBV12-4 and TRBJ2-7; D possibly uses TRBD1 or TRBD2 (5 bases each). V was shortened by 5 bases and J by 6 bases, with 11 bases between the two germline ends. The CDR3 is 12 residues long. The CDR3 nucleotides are TGTGCCAGCAGTCCGCCGGGGCGCGAGCAGTACTTC. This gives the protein CASSPPGREQYF.

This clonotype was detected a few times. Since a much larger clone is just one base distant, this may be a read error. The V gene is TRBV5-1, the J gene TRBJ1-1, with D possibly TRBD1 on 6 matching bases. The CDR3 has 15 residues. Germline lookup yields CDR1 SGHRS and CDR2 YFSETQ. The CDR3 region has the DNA TGCGTCAGCAGCTTGGCTGAGGGGGAGAACACTGAAGCTTTCTTT. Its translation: CVSSLAEGENTEAFF. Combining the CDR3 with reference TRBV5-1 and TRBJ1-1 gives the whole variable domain KAGVTQTPRYLIKTRGQQVTLSCSPISGHRSVSWYQQTPGQGLQFLFEYFSETQRNKGNFPGRFSGRQFSNSRSEMNVSTLELGDSALYLCVSSLAEGENTEAFFGQGTRLTVV.

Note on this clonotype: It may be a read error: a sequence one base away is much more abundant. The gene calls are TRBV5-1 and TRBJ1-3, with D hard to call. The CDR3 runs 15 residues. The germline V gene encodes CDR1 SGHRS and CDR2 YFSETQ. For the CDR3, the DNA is TGCGCCAGCAGCTTGGAGTCCCGCTCTGGAGACACCATATATTTT. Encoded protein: CASSLESRSGDTIYF.

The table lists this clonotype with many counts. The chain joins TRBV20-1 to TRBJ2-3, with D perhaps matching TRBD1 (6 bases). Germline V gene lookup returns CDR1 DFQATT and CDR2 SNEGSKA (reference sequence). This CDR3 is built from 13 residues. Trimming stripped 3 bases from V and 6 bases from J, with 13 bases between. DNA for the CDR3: TGCAGTGCTAGTGTAGTGGGGGCCGATACGCAGTATTTT. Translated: CSASVVGADTQYF.

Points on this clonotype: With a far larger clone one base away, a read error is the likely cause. CDR3 in amino acids: CASSLLPGTGVNEQLF. The CDR3 DNA is TGTGCCAGCAGCCTTCTACCCGGAACAGGGGTGAATGAGCAGCTCTTC. The chain recombines TRBV5-1 with TRBJ2-1; TRBD1 matches at 7 bases. The length of the CDR3 is 16 residues. Per germline, CDR1 SGHRS and CDR2 YFSETQ.

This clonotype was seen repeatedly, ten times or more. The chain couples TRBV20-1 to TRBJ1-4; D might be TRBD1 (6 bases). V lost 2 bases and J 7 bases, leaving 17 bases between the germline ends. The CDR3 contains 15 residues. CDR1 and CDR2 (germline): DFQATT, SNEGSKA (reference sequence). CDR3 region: CSARPFDRPGEKLFF. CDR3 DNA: TGCAGTGCTAGACCCTTCGACAGGCCGGGTGAAAAACTGTTTTTT.

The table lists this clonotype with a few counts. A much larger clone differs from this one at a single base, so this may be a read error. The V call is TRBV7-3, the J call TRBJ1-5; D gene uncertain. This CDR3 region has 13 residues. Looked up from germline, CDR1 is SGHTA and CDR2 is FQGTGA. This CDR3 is CASNSRGDQPQRF. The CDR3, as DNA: TGTGCCAGCAACAGCCGGGGTGACCAGCCCCAGCGTTTT.

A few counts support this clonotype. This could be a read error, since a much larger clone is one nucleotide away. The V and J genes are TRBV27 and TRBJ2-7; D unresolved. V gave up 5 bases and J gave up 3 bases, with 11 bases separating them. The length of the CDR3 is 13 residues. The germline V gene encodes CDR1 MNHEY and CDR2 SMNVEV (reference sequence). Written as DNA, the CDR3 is TGTGCCAGCAGTCTTTTTACCCTCTACGAGCAGTACTTC. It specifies CASSLFTLYEQYF.

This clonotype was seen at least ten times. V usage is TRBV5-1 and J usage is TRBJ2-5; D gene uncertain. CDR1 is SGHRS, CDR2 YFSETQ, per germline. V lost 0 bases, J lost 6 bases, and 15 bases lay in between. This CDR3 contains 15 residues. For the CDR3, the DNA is TGCGCCAGCAGCTTGGGTGCCACGCGGACCCAGACCCAGTACTTC. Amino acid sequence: CASSLGATRTQTQYF.

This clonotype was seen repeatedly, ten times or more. The CDR3 loop is CASSYDRGSNIQYF. The CDR3 nucleotides read TGCGCCAGCAGCTATGACAGGGGTAGCAACATTCAGTACTTC. The chain is built from TRBV5-1 and TRBJ2-4, with TRBD1 matching 8 bases. The CDR3 loop spans 14 amino acids. The V gene end was trimmed by 3 bases and the J gene end by 7 bases; junction bases not matched to a gene: 6. Germline assignment: CDR1 SGHRS and CDR2 YFSETQ.

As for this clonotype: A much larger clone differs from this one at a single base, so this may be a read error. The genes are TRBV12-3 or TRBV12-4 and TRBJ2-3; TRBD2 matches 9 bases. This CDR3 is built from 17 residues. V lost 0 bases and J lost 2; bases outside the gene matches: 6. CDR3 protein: CASSLALTSGNTDTQYF. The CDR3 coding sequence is TGTGCCAGCAGTTTAGCGTTGACTAGCGGAAACACAGATACGCAGTATTTT.

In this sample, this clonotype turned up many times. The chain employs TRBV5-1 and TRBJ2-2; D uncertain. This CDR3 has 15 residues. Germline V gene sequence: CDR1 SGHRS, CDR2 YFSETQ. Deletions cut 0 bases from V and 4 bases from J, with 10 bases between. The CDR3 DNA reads TGCGCCAGCAGCTTGGAGGAAGAGCGCACCGGGGAGCTGTTTTTT. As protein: CASSLEEERTGELFF.

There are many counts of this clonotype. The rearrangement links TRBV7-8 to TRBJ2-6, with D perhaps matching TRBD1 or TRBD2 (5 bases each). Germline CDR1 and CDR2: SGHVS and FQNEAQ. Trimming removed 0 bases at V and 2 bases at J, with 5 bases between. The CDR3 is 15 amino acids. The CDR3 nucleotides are TGTGCCAGCAGCTTAGCGGGGGCTGGGGCCAACGTCCTGACTTTC. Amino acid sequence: CASSLAGAGANVLTF.

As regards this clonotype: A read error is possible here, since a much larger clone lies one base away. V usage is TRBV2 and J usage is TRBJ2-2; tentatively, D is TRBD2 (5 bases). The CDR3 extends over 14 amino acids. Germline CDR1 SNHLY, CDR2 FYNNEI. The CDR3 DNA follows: TGTGCCAGCAGTCCGACGGGGAACACCGGGGAGCTGGTTTTT. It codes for CASSPTGNTGELVF.

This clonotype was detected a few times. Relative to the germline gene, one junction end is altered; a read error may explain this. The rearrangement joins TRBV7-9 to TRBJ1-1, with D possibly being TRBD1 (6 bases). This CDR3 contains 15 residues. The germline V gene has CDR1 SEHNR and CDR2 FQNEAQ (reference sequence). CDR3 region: CASSLDHRDLSPFHF. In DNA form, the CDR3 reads TGTGCCAGCAGCTTGGACCACAGGGATCTTTCACCCTTCCACTTT.

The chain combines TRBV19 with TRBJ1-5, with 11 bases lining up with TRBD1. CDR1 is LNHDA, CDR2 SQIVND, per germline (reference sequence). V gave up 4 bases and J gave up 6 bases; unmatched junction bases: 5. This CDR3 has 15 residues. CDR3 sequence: CASSRGQGAGQPQHF. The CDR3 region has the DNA TGTGCCAGTAGTAGAGGACAGGGGGCAGGTCAGCCCCAGCATTTT.

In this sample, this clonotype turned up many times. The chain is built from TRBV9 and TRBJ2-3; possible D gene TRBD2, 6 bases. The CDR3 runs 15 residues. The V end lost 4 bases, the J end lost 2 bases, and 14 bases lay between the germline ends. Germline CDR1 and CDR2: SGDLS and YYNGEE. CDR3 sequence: CASSPARDFTDTQYF. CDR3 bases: TGTGCCAGCAGCCCGGCAAGGGACTTCACAGATACGCAGTATTTT.